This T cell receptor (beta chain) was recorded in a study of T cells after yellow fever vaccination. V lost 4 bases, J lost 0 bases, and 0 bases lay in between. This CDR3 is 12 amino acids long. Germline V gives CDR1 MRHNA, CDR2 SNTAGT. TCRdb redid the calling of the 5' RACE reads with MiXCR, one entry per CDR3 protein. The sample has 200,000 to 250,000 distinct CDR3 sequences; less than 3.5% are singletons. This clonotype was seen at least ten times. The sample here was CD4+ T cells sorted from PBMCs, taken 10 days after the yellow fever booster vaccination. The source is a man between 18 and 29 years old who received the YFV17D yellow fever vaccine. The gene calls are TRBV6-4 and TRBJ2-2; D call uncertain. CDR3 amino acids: CASSANTGELFF. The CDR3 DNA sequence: TGTGCCAGCAGTGCGAACACCGGGGAGCTGTTTTTT.